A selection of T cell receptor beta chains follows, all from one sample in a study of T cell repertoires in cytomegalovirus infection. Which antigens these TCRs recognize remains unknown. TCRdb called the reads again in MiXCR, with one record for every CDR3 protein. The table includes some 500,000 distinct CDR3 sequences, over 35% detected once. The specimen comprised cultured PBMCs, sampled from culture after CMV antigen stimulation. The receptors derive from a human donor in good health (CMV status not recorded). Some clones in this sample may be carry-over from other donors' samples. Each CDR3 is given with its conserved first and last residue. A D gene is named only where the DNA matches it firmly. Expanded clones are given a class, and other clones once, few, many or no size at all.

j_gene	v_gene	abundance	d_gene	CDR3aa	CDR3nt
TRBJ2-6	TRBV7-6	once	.	CASSLIKGSGANVLTF	TGTGCCAGCAGCCTGATAAAAGGTTCTGGGGCCAACGTCCTGACTTTC
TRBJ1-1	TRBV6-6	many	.	CASSRFTGYAEAFF	TGTGCCAGCAGTCGATTTACAGGGTACGCCGAAGCTTTCTTT
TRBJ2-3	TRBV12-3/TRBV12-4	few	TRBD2	CASSHGTSGQDTQYF	TGTGCCAGCAGCCACGGGACTAGCGGTCAAGATACGCAGTATTTT
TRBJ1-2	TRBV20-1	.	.	CSARLYGYTF	TGCAGTGCTCGCCTCTATGGCTACACCTTC
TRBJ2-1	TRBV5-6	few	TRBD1	CASSLARTGGLYNEQFF	TGTGCCAGCAGCTTGGCCCGGACAGGGGGTCTATACAATGAGCAGTTCTTC
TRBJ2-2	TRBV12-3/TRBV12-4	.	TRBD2	CASTTGSGRANGELFF	TGTGCCAGCACTACGGGGAGCGGGAGGGCCAACGGGGAGCTGTTTTTT
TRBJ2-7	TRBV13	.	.	CASSSRGVRGEQYF	TGTGCCAGCAGCTCCCGGGGAGTTAGGGGCGAGCAGTACTTC
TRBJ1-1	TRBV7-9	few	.	CASSSSDSPLGTEAFF	TGTGCCAGCAGCTCGTCGGACAGCCCGCTGGGGACTGAAGCTTTCTTT
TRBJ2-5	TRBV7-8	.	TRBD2	CASSPSDRGGTQYF	TGTGCCAGCAGCCCGTCAGATCGGGGGGGGACCCAGTACTTC
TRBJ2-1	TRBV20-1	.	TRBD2	CSARGRTSGGSYNEQFF	TGCAGTGCTAGAGGAAGGACTAGCGGGGGGTCCTACAATGAGCAGTTCTTC
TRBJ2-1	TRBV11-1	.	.	CASSISFTNNEQFF	TGTGCCAGCAGCATCAGCTTCACAAACAATGAGCAGTTCTTC
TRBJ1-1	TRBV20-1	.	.	CSASTQNTEAFF	TGCAGTGCTAGCACCCAGAACACTGAAGCTTTCTTT
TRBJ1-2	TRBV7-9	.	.	CASSWQGYTF	TGTGCCAGCAGCTGGCAGGGCTACACCTTC
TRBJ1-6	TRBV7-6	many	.	CASSLGDTYNSPLHF	TGTGCCAGCAGCTTAGGTGACACTTATAATTCACCCCTCCACTTT
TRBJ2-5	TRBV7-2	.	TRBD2	CASSLGQRGRIKF	TGTGCCAGCAGCTTAGGTCAGCGGGGCCGAATAAAATTC
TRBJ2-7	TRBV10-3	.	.	CAISSGTAIYEQYF	TGTGCCATCAGTAGCGGCACAGCCATCTACGAGCAGTACTTC
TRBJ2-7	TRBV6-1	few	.	CASRSREPYEQYF	TGTGCCAGCAGGAGCCGAGAACCCTACGAGCAGTACTTC
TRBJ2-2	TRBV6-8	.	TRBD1	CATSGDRSNTGELFF	TGTGCCACCAGTGGGGACAGATCCAACACCGGGGAGCTGTTTTTT
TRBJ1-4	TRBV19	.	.	CASSTDLSAEKLFF	TGTGCCAGTAGTACAGATCTATCGGCCGAAAAACTGTTTTTT
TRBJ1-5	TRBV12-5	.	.	CASGLGIDQPQHF	TGTGCTAGTGGTTTGGGCATTGATCAGCCCCAGCATTTT
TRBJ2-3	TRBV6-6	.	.	CASRPPLGDTQYF	TGTGCCAGCAGACCTCCCCTCGGGGATACGCAGTATTTT
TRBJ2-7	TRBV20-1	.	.	CSARDRTDSYEQYF	TGCAGTGCTAGGGACAGAACCGACTCCTACGAGCAGTACTTC